What follows are 2 T cell receptor beta chains derived from one specimen sequenced in a study of CD4+ T cells in melanoma (dated by TCRdb to 2021 to 2024). Library method: the immunoSEQ multiplex PCR assay. Not all clones reach the TCRdb copy of this immuneACCESS table, which keeps in-frame sequences only. Checked studies attribute under half of the gap to unresolved V genes and leave the rest unexplained. The sample data list more than 15,000 clones, and around 77% of these were observed just once. The ten largest clones add up to over 9.5% of the sample. Sequences were obtained from cells from a culture (not recorded whether cultured in vitro). These receptors came from a human donor with melanoma.

The chain joins TRBV5-4 to TRBJ1-1; the D is unclear. CDR3 length equals 17 residues. Per germline, CDR1 SGHNT and CDR2 YYREEE (reference sequence). V was shortened by 0 bases and J by 0 bases, with 15 bases between the two germline ends. CDR3 loop: CASSLAMGIGVNTEAFF. CDR3 in DNA: TGTGCCAGCAGCTTGGCAATGGGGATTGGAGTGAACACTGAAGCTTTCTTT.

The rearrangement links TRBV9 to TRBJ2-7, with TRBD1 identical over 10 bases. The CDR3 spans 15 residues. Germline values: CDR1 SGDLS, CDR2 YYNGEE. V lost 2 bases, J lost 2 bases, and 4 bases stayed unmatched. Written as DNA, the CDR3 is TGTGCCAGCAGCGTCTCCGGGACAGGGGCCTACGAGCAGTACTTC. Amino acid sequence: CASSVSGTGAYEQYF.